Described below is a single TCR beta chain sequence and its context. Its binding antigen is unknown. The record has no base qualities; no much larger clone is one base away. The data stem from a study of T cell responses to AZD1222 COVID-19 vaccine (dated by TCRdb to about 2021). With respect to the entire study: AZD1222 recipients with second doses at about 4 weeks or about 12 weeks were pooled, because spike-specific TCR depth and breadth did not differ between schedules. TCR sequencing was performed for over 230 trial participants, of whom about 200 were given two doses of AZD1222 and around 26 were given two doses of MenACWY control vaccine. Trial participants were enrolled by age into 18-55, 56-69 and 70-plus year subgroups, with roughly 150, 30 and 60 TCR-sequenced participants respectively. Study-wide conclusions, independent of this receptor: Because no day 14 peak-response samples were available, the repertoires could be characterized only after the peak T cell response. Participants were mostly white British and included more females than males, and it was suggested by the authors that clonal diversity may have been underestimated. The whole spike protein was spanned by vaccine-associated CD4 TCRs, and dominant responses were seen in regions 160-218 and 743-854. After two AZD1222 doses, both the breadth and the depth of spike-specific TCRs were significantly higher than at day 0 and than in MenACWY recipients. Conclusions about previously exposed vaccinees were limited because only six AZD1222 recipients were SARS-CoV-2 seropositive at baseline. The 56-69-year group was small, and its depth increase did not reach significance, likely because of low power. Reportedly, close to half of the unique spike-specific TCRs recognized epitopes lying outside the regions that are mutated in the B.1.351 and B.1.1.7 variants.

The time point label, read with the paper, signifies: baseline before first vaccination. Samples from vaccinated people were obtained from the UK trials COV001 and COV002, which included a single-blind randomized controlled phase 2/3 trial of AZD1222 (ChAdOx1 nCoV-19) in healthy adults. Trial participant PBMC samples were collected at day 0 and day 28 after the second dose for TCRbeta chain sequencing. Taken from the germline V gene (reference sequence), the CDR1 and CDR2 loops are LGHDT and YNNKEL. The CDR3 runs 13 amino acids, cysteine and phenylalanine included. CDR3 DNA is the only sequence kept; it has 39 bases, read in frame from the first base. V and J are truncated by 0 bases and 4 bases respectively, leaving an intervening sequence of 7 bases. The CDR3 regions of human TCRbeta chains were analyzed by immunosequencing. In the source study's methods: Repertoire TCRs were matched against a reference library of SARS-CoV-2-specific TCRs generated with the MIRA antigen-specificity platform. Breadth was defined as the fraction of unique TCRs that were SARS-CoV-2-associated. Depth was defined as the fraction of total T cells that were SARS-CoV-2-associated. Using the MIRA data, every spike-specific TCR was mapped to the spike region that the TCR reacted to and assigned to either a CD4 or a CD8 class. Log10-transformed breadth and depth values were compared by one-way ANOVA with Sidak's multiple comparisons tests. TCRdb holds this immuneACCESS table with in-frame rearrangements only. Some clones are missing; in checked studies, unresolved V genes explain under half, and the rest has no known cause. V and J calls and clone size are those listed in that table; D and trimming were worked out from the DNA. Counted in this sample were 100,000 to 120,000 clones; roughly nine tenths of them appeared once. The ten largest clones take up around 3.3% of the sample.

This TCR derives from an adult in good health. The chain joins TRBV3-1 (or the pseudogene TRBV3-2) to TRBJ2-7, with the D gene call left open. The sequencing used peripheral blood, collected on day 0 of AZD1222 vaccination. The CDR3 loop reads CASSQDTRYEQYF. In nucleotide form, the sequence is TGTGCCAGCAGCCAAGATACTCGTTACGAGCAGTACTTC.